The TCR beta chain under discussion was sequenced for a study of T cell changes during pregnancy in multiple sclerosis. Method: immunoSEQ multiplex PCR; TCRdb's copy keeps in-frame clones and lacks some. The sample holds 80,000 to 95,000 clones, about 95% seen once. Germline V gene lookup returns CDR1 LNHDA and CDR2 SQIVND (reference sequence). The ends were cut back, 1 base at V and 3 bases at J, with 13 bases in the middle. The CDR3 is 15 residues long. The source is a female donor with multiple sclerosis, enrolled in a pregnancy study. The rearrangement uses TRBV19 and TRBJ2-7, with D perhaps matching TRBD1 (6 bases). The sample was peripheral blood, taken in the second trimester of pregnancy. The DNA for the CDR3 is TGTGCCAGTAGTATAGGCTGGGGGCAGGGCTACGAGCAGTACTTC. Translation gives CASSIGWGQGYEQYF.